This entry lists 10 T cell receptor beta chains sequenced from one sample in a study of CXCR3-negative and CXCR3-positive naive CD8 T cells. Study-level results: Naive cells positive for CXCR3 carried more hydrophobic TRB CDR3s than CXCR3-negative ones.

These receptors have no identified antigens. The authors prepared UMI-labeled TRB cDNA libraries by 5' RACE. For each CDR3 protein, TCRdb gives one entry from its re-call of the 5' RACE reads, without DNA. In all, the sample yields 100,000 or so distinct CDR3 sequences. Material for sequencing was naive CXCR3+ CD8+ T cells from blood. The sample's subset: CD45RO-CCR7+CD27+CD95- naive CD8+ T cells expressing CXCR3 (TNR3+). The receptors come from a human donor in good health. Some clones in this sample may be carry-over from other donors' samples.

The V call is TRBV4-3, the J call TRBJ2-5; the TCRdb call, TRBD1, lacks DNA for checking. Germline V lookup: CDR1 LGHNA, CDR2 YSLEER. This CDR3 has 16 amino acids. CDR3 sequence: CASSQLGQGGWETQYF.

The rearrangement links TRBV6-5 to TRBJ1-2. Germline values: CDR1 MNHEY, CDR2 SVGAGI. The CDR3 is 12 amino acids. CDR3 in amino acids: CASSQEGYGYTF.

Here the CDR3 reads CASSQQDSETRGYEQYF. The chain carries TRBV14 and TRBJ2-7; checking the TCRdb D call of TRBD1 is not possible without DNA. This CDR3 comprises 17 residues. Looked up from germline, CDR1 is SGHDN and CDR2 is FVKESK.

V gene TRBV20-1 combines with J gene TRBJ1-5. Per the germline V gene, CDR1 is DFQATT and CDR2 is SNEGSKA (reference sequence). This CDR3 region has 14 residues. CDR3 loop: CSAREPSTDQPQHF.

V and J are TRBV5-6 and TRBJ2-1; absent DNA, TCRdb's TRBD2 call cannot be checked. Germline V CDR1 and CDR2: SGHDT, YYEEEE. The length of the CDR3 is 15 residues. The CDR3 sequence is CASSSRLAGANEQFF. The whole variable domain, filled in from reference TRBV5-6 and TRBJ2-1, reads DAGVTQSPTHLIKTRGQQVTLRCSPKSGHDTVSWYQQALGQGPQFIFQYYEEEERQRGNFPDRFSGHQFPNYSSELNVNALLLGDSALYLCASSSRLAGANEQFFGPGTRLTVL.

V gene TRBV6-4 combines with J gene TRBJ2-1. The V gene's germline CDR1 is MRHNA and CDR2 SNTAGT. The CDR3 extends over 15 amino acids. CDR3 amino acids: CASSRRATSYNEQLF.

The J gene is TRBJ2-6, the V gene TRBV2. The CDR3 is made up of 16 amino acids. Per germline, CDR1 SNHLY and CDR2 FYNNEI. The CDR3 protein is CASNGVISSGANVLTF. Full variable domain (outside the CDR3, taken from reference TRBV2 and TRBJ2-6): EPEVTQTPSHQVTQMGQEVILRCVPISNHLYFYWYRQILGQKVEFLVSFYNNEISEKSEIFDDQFSVERPDGSNFTLKIRSTKLEDSAMYFCASNGVISSGANVLTFGAGSRLTVL.

The chain has TRBV2 and TRBJ2-1. This CDR3 spans 14 amino acids. In germline, CDR1 is SNHLY, CDR2 FYNNEI. The CDR3 sequence: CASSEAGFYNEQFF.

The chain couples TRBV7-8 to TRBJ1-5; the D gene TCRdb calls, TRBD1, cannot be checked with no DNA. Per the germline V gene, CDR1 is SGHVS and CDR2 is FQNEAQ. This CDR3 region has 17 residues. CDR3 loop: CASSSPILQGRDQPQHF.

The rearrangement joins TRBV7-3 to TRBJ1-1; TCRdb's D call, TRBD1, is unchecked because there is no DNA. CDR1 SGHTA and CDR2 FQGTGA come from the germline V gene. This CDR3 has 14 residues. CDR3 protein: CASSLGTGGGEAFF.